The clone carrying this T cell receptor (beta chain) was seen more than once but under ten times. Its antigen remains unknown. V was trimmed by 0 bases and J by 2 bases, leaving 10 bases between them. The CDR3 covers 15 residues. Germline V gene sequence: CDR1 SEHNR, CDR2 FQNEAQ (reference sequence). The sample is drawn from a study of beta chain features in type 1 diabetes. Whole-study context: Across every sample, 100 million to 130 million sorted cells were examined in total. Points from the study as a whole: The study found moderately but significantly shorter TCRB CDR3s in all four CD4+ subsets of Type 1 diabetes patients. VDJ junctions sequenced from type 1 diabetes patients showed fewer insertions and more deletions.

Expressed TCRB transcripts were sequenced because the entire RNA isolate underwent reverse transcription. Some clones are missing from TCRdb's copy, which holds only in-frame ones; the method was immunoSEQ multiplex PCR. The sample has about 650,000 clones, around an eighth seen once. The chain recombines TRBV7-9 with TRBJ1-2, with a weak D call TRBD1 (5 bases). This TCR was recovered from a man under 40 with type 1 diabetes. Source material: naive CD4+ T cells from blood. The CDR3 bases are TGTGCCAGCAGCTTAGCGCGTGCAGGGAACTATGGCTACACCTTC. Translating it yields CASSLARAGNYGYTF. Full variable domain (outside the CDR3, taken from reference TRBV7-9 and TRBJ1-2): DTGVSQNPRHKITKRGQNVTFRCDPISEHNRLYWYRQTLGQGPEFLTYFQNEAQLEKSRLLSDRFSAERPKGSFSTLEIQRTEQGDSAMYLCASSLARAGNYGYTFGSGTRLTVV.